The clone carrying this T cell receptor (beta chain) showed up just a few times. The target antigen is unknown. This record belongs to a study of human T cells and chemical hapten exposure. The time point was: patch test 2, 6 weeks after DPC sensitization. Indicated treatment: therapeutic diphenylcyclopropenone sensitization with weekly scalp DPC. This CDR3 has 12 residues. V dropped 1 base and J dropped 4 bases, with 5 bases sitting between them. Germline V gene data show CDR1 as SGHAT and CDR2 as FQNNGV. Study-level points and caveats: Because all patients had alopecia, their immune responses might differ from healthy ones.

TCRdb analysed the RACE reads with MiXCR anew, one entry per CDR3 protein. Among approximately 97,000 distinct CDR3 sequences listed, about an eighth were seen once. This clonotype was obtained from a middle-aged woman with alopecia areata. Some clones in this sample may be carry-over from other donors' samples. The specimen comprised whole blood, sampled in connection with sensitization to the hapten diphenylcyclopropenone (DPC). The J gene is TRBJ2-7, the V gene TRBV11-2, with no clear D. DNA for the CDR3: TGTGCCAGCAGCTTAGGGGAATACGAGCAGTACTTC. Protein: CASSLGEYEQYF.